This T cell receptor (beta chain) was sequenced for a study of PD-1 blockade in classical Hodgkin lymphoma. This table comes from immunoSEQ multiplex PCR, and its TCRdb copy is limited to in-frame clones, with some not included. The sample holds 42,000 or so clones; about 88% are singletons and the top ten take just over 5.5%. With no exception, relapse followed autologous stem cell transplantation in all patients, and brentuximab vedotin exposure varied. Relapsed/refractory classical Hodgkin lymphoma patients had complete, partial or progressive responses. J gave up 5 bases and V 2 bases, and 4 bases lay outside the gene matches. This CDR3 is built from 16 residues. Germline V lookup: CDR1 SGHDT, CDR2 YYEEEE.

Sample: peripheral blood mononuclear cells (PBMCs), taken before the second cycle of nivolumab. V is TRBV5-6 and J is TRBJ2-2; 12 bases map to TRBD1. The receptor was derived from a human donor with classical Hodgkin lymphoma. Here the CDR3 reads CASSLPGQGATGELFF. In nucleotides, the CDR3 is TGTGCCAGCAGCTTACCGGGACAGGGGGCAACCGGGGAGCTGTTTTTT.